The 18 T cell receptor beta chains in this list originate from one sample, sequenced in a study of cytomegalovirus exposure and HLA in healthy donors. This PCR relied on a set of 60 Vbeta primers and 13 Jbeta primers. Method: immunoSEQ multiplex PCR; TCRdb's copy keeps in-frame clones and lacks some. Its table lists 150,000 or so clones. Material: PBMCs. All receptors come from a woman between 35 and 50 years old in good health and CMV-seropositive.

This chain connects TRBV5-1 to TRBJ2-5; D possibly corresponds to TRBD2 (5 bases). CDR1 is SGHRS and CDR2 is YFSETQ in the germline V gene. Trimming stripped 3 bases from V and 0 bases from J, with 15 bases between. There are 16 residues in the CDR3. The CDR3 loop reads CASSSSSRTYQETQYF. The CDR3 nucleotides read TGCGCCAGCAGCTCCTCTAGCCGAACGTACCAAGAGACCCAGTACTTC.

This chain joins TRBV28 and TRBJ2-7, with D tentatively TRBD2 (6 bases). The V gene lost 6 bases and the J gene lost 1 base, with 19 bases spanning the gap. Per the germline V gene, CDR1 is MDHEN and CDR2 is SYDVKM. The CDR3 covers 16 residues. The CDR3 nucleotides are TGTGCCAGCAGACTAGCTCCTCGAAGTGGGTCCTACGAGCAGTACTTC. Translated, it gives CASRLAPRSGSYEQYF.

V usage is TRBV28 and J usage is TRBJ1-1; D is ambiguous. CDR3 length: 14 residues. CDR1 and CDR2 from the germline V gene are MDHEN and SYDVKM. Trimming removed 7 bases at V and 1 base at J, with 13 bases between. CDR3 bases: TGTGCCAGCACCCTACGACGGGGGAACACTGAAGCTTTCTTT. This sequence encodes CASTLRRGNTEAFF.

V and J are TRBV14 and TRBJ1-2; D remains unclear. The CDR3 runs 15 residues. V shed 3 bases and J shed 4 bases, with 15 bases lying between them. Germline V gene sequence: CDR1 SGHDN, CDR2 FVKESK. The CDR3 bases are TGTGCCAGCAGCCATTTAGTCGGTGGCGGCTATGGCTACACCTTC. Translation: CASSHLVGGGYGYTF.

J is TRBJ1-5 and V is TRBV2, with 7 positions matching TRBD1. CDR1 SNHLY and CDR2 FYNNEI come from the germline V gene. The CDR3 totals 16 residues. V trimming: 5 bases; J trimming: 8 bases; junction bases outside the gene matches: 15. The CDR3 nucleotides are TGTGCCAGCAGTCCAAGCTTACCGACAGGGTTTGAGCCCCAGCATTTT. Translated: CASSPSLPTGFEPQHF. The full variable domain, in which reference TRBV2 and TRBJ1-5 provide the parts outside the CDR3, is EPEVTQTPSHQVTQMGQEVILRCVPISNHLYFYWYRQILGQKVEFLVSFYNNEISEKSEIFDDQFSVERPDGSNFTLKIRSTKLEDSAMYFCASSPSLPTGFEPQHFGDGTRLSIL.

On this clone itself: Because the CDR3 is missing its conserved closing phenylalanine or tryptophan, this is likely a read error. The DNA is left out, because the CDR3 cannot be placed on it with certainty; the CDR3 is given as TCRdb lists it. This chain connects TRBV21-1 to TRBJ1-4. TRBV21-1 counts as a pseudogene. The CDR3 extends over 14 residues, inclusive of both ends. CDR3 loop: CASSNTRSRQVHLL.

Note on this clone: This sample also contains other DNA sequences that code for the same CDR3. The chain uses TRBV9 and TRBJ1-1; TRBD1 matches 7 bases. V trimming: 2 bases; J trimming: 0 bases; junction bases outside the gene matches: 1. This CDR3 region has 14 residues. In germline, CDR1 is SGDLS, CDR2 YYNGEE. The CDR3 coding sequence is TGTGCCAGCAGCGTCCAGGGGGTGAACACTGAAGCTTTCTTT. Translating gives CASSVQGVNTEAFF.

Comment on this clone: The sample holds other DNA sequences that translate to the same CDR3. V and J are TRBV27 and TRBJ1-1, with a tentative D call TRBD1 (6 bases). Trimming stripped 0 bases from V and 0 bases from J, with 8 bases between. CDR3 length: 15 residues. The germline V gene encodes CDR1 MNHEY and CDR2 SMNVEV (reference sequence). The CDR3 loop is CASSLSQGLNTEAFF. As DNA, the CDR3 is TGTGCCAGCAGTTTATCGCAGGGGTTGAACACTGAAGCTTTCTTT.

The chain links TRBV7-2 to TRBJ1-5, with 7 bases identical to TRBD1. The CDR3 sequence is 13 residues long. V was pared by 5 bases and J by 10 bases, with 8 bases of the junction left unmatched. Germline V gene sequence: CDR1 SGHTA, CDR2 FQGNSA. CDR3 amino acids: CASSEDRTRPQHF. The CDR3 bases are TGTGCCAGCAGCGAGGACAGGACCAGACCCCAGCATTTT.

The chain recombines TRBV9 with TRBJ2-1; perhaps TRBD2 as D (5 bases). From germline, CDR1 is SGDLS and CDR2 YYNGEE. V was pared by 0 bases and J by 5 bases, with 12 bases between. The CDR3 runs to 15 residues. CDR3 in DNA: TGTGCCAGCAGCGTAGATGGGAGACTGAACAATGAGCAGTTCTTC. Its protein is CASSVDGRLNNEQFF.

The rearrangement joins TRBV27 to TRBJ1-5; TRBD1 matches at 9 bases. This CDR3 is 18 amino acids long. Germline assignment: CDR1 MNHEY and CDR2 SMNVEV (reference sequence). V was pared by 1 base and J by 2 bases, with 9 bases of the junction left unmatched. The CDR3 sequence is CASSLFRGQGRGNQPQHF. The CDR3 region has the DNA TGTGCCAGCAGTTTATTTAGGGGACAGGGAAGGGGCAATCAGCCCCAGCATTTT.

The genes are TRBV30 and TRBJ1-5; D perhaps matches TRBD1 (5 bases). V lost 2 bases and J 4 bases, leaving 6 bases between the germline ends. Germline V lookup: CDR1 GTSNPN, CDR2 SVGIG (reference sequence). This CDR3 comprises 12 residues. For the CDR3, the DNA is TGTGCCTGGAGTCCAGGGAATCAGCCCCAGCATTTT. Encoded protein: CAWSPGNQPQHF. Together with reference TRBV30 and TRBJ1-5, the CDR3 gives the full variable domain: SQTIHQWPATLVQPVGSPLSLECTVEGTSNPNLYWYRQAAGRGLQLLFYSVGIGQISSEVPQNLSASRPQDRQFILSSKKLLLSDSGFYLCAWSPGNQPQHFGDGTRLSIL.

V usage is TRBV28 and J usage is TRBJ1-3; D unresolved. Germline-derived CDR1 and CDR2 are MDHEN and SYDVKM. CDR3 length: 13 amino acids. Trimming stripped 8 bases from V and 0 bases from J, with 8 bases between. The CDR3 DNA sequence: TGTGCCAGCTCAGTTCTCTCTGGAAACACCATATATTTT. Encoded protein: CASSVLSGNTIYF. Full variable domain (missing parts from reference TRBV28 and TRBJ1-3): DVKVTQSSRYLVKRTGEKVFLECVQDMDHENMFWYRQDPGLGLRLIYFSYDVKMKEKGDIPEGYSVSREKKERFSLILESASTNQTSMYLCASSVLSGNTIYFGEGSWLTVV.

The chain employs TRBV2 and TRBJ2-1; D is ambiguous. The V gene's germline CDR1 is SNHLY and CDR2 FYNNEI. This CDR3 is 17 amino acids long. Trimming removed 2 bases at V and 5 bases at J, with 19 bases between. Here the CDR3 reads CASSEKVRQLTHNEQFF. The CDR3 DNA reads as TGTGCCAGCAGTGAAAAGGTACGACAATTGACCCACAATGAGCAGTTCTTC.

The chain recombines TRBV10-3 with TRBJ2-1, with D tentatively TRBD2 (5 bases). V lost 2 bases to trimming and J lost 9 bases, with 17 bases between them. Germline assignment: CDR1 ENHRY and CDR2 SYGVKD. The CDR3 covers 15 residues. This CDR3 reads CAISEAAGRSGEQFF. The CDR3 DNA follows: TGTGCCATCAGTGAGGCTGCGGGTCGGAGTGGTGAGCAGTTCTTC.

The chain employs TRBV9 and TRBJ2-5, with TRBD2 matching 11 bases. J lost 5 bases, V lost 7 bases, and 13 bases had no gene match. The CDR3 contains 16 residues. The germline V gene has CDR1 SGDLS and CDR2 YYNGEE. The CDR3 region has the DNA TGTGCCAGCTCCCCCCTAGCGGGAGGTCGGGGGGAGACCCAGTACTTC. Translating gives CASSPLAGGRGETQYF. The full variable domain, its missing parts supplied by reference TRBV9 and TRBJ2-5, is DSGVTQTPKHLITATGQRVTLRCSPRSGDLSVYWYQQSLDQGLQFLIQYYNGEERAKGNILERFSAQQFPDLHSELNLSSLELGDSALYFCASSPLAGGRGETQYFGPGTRLLVL.

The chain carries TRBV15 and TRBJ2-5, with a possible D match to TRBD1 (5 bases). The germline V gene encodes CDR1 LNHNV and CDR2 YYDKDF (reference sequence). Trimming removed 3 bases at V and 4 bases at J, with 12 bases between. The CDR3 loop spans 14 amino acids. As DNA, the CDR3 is TGTGCCACCAGCAGTAGGGGCGTAGTAGAGACCCAGTACTTC. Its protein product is CATSSRGVVETQYF.

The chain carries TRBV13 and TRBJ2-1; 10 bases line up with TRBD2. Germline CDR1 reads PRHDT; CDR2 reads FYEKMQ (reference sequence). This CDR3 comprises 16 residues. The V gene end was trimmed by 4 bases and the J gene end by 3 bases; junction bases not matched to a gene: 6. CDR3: CASSSPSSGSYNEQFF. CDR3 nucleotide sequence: TGTGCCAGCAGCTCCCCATCTAGCGGGAGCTACAATGAGCAGTTCTTC.